The 15 T cell receptor beta chains in this list originate from one sample, sequenced in a study of identical twins (dated by TCRdb to the mid-2010s). Library preparation was by 5' RACE. TCRdb names Illumina HiSeq 2000 as the instrument used. The raw public data were reprocessed by TCRdb itself: fastp quality trimming at Q25, MiXCR clonotype calling, in-frame beta chains only. For every CDR3 protein sequence, its rows merge into one entry that carries the most common genes and DNA. The sample records approximately 500,000 distinct CDR3 sequences, 13% to 15% of which are singletons. The top ten clonotypes cover less than 0.5% of the sample. These sequences were also reported in another study, on yellow fever vaccine responses in identical twins.

Sequencing was done on a sample of CD4+ T cells sorted from blood. These receptors came from a woman in her late teens or twenties in good health.

This clonotype showed up many times. The chain has TRBV12-3 or TRBV12-4 and TRBJ1-1; no reliable D call. The V gene lost 5 bases and the J gene lost 5 bases, with 6 bases spanning the gap. The CDR3 loop spans 11 amino acids. The CDR3 is CASSRVTEAFF. DNA for the CDR3: TGTGCCAGCAGTAGGGTTACTGAAGCTTTCTTT.

The CDR3 region has the DNA TGCGCCAGCAGCTTGAACCGCCCCAGTGAGCAGTTCTTC. Translating it yields CASSLNRPSEQFF. This rearrangement joins TRBV5-1 to TRBJ2-1, with D hard to call. The CDR3 contains 13 residues. Trimming cost V 1 base and J 9 bases, with 11 bases left between them. Germline V gene data show CDR1 as SGHRS and CDR2 as YFSETQ.

This clonotype was recorded many times. The V gene is TRBV12-3 or TRBV12-4, the J gene TRBJ1-1, with D unresolved. Trimming cost V 4 bases and J 0 bases, with 12 bases left between them. This CDR3 spans 15 amino acids. This chain's CDR3 is CASSYRPTMNTEAFF. In nucleotides, the CDR3 is TGTGCCAGCAGTTACCGACCGACCATGAACACTGAAGCTTTCTTT.

The V and J genes are TRBV7-9 and TRBJ1-1; D is ambiguous. The CDR3 has 13 residues. Germline CDR1 and CDR2: SEHNR and FQNEAQ (reference sequence). Trimming took 8 bases from V and 1 from J, leaving 11 bases between them. The CDR3 spells CASHQDSNTEAFF. DNA for the CDR3: TGTGCCAGCCACCAAGACTCGAACACTGAAGCTTTCTTT.

This clonotype came up many times. The CDR3 here is CASSLSVTSGYNEQFF. The CDR3, as DNA: TGCGCCAGCAGCTTGTCTGTAACTAGCGGCTACAATGAGCAGTTCTTC. J is TRBJ2-1 and V is TRBV5-1; 8 bases are shared with TRBD2. Looked up from germline, CDR1 is SGHRS and CDR2 is YFSETQ. The junction had 6 bases not matched to a gene; V was cut back by 1 base and J by 3 bases. CDR3 length equals 16 residues.

In this sample, this clonotype turned up many times. The gene calls are TRBV5-1 and TRBJ1-1; D is unclear. V dropped 6 bases and J dropped 1 base, with 13 bases sitting between them. The CDR3 extends over 14 amino acids. CDR1 SGHRS and CDR2 YFSETQ come from the germline V gene. The CDR3 sequence: CASKPGAGNTEAFF. In DNA form, the CDR3 reads TGCGCCAGCAAGCCTGGTGCAGGGAACACTGAAGCTTTCTTT.

This clonotype appeared a few times. The V gene is TRBV4-1, the J gene TRBJ2-1, with 7 bases lining up with TRBD2. The CDR3 is 18 residues long. CDR1 and CDR2 from the germline V gene are MGHRA and YSYEKL. V trimming: 3 bases; J trimming: 1 base; junction bases outside the gene matches: 12. CDR3 region: CASSHQPGGSRSYNEQFF. The CDR3 DNA reads as TGCGCCAGCAGCCACCAACCGGGCGGGAGTAGGTCCTACAATGAGCAGTTCTTC.

This clonotype was picked up a small number of times. The rearrangement uses TRBV3-1 and TRBJ1-2; D remains ambiguous. Germline CDR1 reads LGHDT; CDR2 reads YNNKEL (reference sequence). The CDR3 consists of 13 residues. Trimming removed 1 base at V and 8 bases at J, with 11 bases between. The CDR3 DNA is TGTGCCAGCAGCCAAGGATGGAGGCGCGGCTACACCTTC. Its protein product is CASSQGWRRGYTF.

The sample holds a few counts of this clonotype. The chain employs TRBV5-5 and TRBJ2-3; TRBD2 aligns across 7 bases. J lost 3 bases, V lost 6 bases, and 4 bases had no gene match. CDR1 SGHKS and CDR2 YYEKEE come from the germline V gene (reference sequence). This CDR3 has 13 amino acids. CDR3 protein: CASIRGVTDTQYF. CDR3 nucleotide sequence: TGTGCCAGCATCCGGGGGGTTACAGATACGCAGTATTTT.

This clonotype was seen a few times. The rearrangement joins TRBV11-2 to TRBJ2-5; D not resolved. V was clipped by 5 bases and J by 5 bases, with 9 bases between them. This CDR3 contains 12 residues. CDR1 is SGHAT, CDR2 FQNNGV, per germline. In DNA form, the CDR3 reads TGTGCCAGCAGCCCACCAACGGAGACCCAGTACTTC. Its translation is CASSPPTETQYF.

The chain recombines TRBV20-1 with TRBJ2-1; 14 positions agree with TRBD2. The CDR3 has 15 amino acids. The trim removed 1 base at V and 8 bases at J, leaving 4 bases unmatched. Germline-derived CDR1 and CDR2 are DFQATT and SNEGSKA (reference sequence). The CDR3 is CSARGPGLAGDEQFF. The CDR3 DNA sequence: TGCAGTGCTAGAGGACCGGGACTAGCGGGGGATGAGCAGTTCTTC.

This CDR3 reads CASSPPGGQIYNEQFF. Written as DNA, the CDR3 is TGTGCCAGCTCACCCCCGGGGGGGCAGATCTACAATGAGCAGTTCTTC. J is TRBJ2-1 and V is TRBV18; 8 nucleotides match TRBD2. CDR3 length equals 16 residues. The trim removed 3 bases at V and 3 bases at J, leaving 7 bases unmatched. Germline V CDR1 and CDR2: KGHSH, LQKENI.

This clonotype has just a few counts. The V gene is TRBV7-9, the J gene TRBJ2-7; 7 nucleotides agree with TRBD1. This CDR3 has 14 amino acids. CDR1 and CDR2 from the germline V gene are SEHNR and FQNEAQ (reference sequence). Unmatched junction bases numbered 9, after V lost 3 bases and J lost 7 bases. The CDR3 reads CASSFAGGLNEQYF. CDR3 DNA: TGTGCCAGCAGCTTTGCAGGGGGATTAAATGAGCAGTACTTC.

The J gene is TRBJ2-5, the V gene TRBV5-1, with 12 nucleotides matching TRBD2. CDR3 length equals 15 residues. The trim removed 8 bases at V and 4 bases at J, leaving 9 bases unmatched. Germline-derived CDR1 and CDR2 are SGHRS and YFSETQ. In DNA, the CDR3 is TGCGCCAGTTCGCGACTAGCGGGGGACGGAGAGACCCAGTACTTC. Its protein is CASSRLAGDGETQYF.

The sample holds many counts of this clonotype. This chain links TRBV20-1 with TRBJ2-1; 8 bases fit TRBD1. The CDR3 is made up of 12 amino acids. Germline V gene data show CDR1 as DFQATT and CDR2 as SNEGSKA (reference sequence). Losses at the gene ends were 4 bases for V and 10 bases for J; bases not matched to a gene: 6. The CDR3 loop is CSATRGLWEQFF. CDR3 in DNA: TGCAGTGCTACCAGGGGGCTGTGGGAGCAGTTCTTC.